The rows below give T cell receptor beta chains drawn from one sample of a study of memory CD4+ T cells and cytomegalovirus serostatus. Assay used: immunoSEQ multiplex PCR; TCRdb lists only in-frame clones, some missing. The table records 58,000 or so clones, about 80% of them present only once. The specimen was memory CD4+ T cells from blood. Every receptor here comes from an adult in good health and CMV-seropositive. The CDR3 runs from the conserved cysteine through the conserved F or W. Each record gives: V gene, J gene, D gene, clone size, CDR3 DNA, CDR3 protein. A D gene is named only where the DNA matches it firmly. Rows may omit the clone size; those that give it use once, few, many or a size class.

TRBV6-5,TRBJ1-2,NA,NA,TGTGCCAGCAGTCGAACCTTCTTCGCGGAAGGCGGCTACACCTTC,CASSRTFFAEGGYTF
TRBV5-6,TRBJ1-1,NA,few,TGTGCCAGCAGCTTGGATCGGAATTTCCTGAACACTGAAGCTTTCTTT,CASSLDRNFLNTEAFF
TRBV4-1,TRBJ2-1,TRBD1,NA,TGCGCCAGCAGCCCACTAGAGAGGGGGCGCAATGAGCAGTTCTTC,CASSPLERGRNEQFF
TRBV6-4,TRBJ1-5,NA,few,TGTGCCAGACCGAAGCATGACAGTCTCAATCAGCCCCAGCATTTT,CARPKHDSLNQPQHF
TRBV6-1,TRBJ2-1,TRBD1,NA,TGTGCCAGCAGTGATTTGGGACAGCTACTAGGGCTGCAGTTCTTC,CASSDLGQLLGLQFF
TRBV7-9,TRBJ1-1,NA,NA,TGTGCCAGCAGCTTTTCCGGAAACACTGAAGCTTTCTTT,CASSFSGNTEAFF
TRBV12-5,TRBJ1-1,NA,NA,TGTGCTAGTGGTTTGTGGGGGCTAGACACTGAAGCTTTCTTT,CASGLWGLDTEAFF
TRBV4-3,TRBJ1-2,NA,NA,TGCGCCAGCAGCCAAGATTATTCCCTGACGCTCGGCTATGGCTACACCTTC,CASSQDYSLTLGYGYTF
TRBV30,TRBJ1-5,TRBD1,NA,TGTGCCTGGACCTCGGGACAGGGCAATCAGCCCCAGCATTTT,CAWTSGQGNQPQHF
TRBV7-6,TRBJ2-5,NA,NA,TGTGCCAGCAGCTTAGGACGCCAAGAGACCCAGTACTTC,CASSLGRQETQYF
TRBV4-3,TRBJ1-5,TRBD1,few,TGCGCCAGCAGCCAAGAGGCAGGGGGACAACCCCAGCATTTT,CASSQEAGGQPQHF
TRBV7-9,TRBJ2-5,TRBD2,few,TGTGCCAGCAGCCCCGGACTAGCGGGAGAGACCCAGTACTTC,CASSPGLAGETQYF
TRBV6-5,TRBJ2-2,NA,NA,TGTGCCAGCAGTTATCAACCTGGGGGGGAGCTGTTTTTT,CASSYQPGGELFF
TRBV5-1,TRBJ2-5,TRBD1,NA,TGCGCCAGCAGCCCAGACAGGGTGACGAGGGAGACCCAGTACTTC,CASSPDRVTRETQYF
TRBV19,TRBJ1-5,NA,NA,TGTGCCAGTAGTATGAGGGTGAATCAGCCCCAGCATTTT,CASSMRVNQPQHF
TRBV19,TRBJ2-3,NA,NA,TGTGCCAGTATTAGCAGGGCCGATACGCAGTATTTT,CASISRADTQYF
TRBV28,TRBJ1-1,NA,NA,TGTGCCAGCAGGGTTGCTTCGGCAGGGAGGCAAGGGAACACTGAAGCTTTCTTT,CASRVASAGRQGNTEAFF
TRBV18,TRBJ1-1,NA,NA,TGTGCCAGCTCACCAGCGACGAACACTGAAGCTTTCTTT,CASSPATNTEAFF
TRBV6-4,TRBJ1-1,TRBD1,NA,TGTGCCAGCAGTGACACGGACAGGGGGACTGAAGCTTTCTTT,CASSDTDRGTEAFF
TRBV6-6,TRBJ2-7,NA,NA,TGTGCCAGCAGTTACCCCAGTAGGAACGAGCAGTACTTC,CASSYPSRNEQYF
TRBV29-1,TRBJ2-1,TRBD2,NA,TGCAGCGTTGCGCTTTTAGCTAGCGGGGATTACAATGAGCAGTTCTTC,CSVALLASGDYNEQFF
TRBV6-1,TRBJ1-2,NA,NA,TGTGCCAGCAGTATCAGTGTAAACTATGGCTACACCTTC,CASSISVNYGYTF
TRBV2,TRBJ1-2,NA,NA,TGTGCCAGCAGTGATCGGCTCCTTAACTATGGCTACACCTTC,CASSDRLLNYGYTF
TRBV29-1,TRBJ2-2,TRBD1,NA,TGCAGCGTCCGGGGACAGGGGGGGACCGGGGAGCTGTTTTTT,CSVRGQGGTGELFF
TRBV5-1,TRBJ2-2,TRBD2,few,TGCGCCAGCAGCCCCGGACTAGCGGGAGTGGGCACCGGGGAGCTGTTTTTT,CASSPGLAGVGTGELFF
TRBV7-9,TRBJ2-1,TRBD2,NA,TGTGCCAGCAGCTTAGTTAGCGGGAGATTATCCAATGAGCAGTTCTTC,CASSLVSGRLSNEQFF
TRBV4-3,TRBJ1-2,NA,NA,TGCGCCAGCAGCCAAGAAGTGGGAAGAGGCGGCTACACCTTC,CASSQEVGRGGYTF
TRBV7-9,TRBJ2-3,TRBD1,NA,TGTGCCAGCAGCTTCGAAGGGGGCCCGACAGATACGCAGTATTTT,CASSFEGGPTDTQYF
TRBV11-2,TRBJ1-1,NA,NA,TGTGCCAGCAGCTTCTTCGGCGCTCGGGAAGCTTTCTTT,CASSFFGAREAFF
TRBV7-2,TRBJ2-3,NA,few,TGTGCCAGCAGCTTAGCGGGATCAGATACGCAGTATTTT,CASSLAGSDTQYF
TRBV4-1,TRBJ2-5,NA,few,TGCGCCAGCAGCCAAGGGGCGGGCTCCTTTGAGACCCAGTACTTC,CASSQGAGSFETQYF
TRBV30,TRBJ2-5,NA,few,TGTGCCTGGAGTTCCCAAGGAGGTCCCGTCGAGACCCAGTACTTC,CAWSSQGGPVETQYF
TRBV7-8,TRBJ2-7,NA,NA,TGTGCCAGCAGCTATGTTTCATGGTCTCACGAGCAGTACTTC,CASSYVSWSHEQYF
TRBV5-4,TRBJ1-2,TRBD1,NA,TGTGCCAGCAGCCCGCGACAGGGAGGAATTGGCTACACCTTC,CASSPRQGGIGYTF
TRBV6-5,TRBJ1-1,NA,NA,TGTGCCAGCAGTACTGGGGGGGGCACTGAAGCTTTCTTT,CASSTGGGTEAFF
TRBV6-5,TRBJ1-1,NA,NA,TGTGCCAGCAGTTATTCATCAGTGAACACTGAAGCTTTCTTT,CASSYSSVNTEAFF
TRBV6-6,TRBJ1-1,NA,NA,TGTGCCAGCGTCACACGGTGGGGCGGTGAAGCTTTCTTT,CASVTRWGGEAFF
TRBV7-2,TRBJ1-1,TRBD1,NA,TGTGCCAGCACCAGACAGGGTAGGACTGAAGCTTTCTTT,CASTRQGRTEAFF
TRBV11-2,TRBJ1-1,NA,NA,TGTGCCAGCAGCTTCTTCACTGGACCACTGAAGAACACTGAAGCTTTCTTT,CASSFFTGPLKNTEAFF
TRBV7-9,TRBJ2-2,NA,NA,TGTGCCAGCAGCTTAGCCCTCTCGGGGGAGCTGTTTTTT,CASSLALSGELFF
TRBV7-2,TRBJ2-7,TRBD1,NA,TGTGCCAGCAGCTTAGAAGGGACAGGAAGGCGCGAGCAGTACTTC,CASSLEGTGRREQYF
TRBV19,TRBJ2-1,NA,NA,TGTGCCAGCAAGCGGGACAGCTCCTACAATGAGCAGTTCTTC,CASKRDSSYNEQFF
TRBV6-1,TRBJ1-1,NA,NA,TGTGCCAGCGAAGTGGGACAGAACACTGAAGCTTTCTTT,CASEVGQNTEAFF
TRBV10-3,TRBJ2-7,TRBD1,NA,TGTGCCATCAGTGAGCAAGGTAGAGGGGGCCTTTTCGAGCAGTACTTC,CAISEQGRGGLFEQYF
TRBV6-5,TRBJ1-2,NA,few,TGTGCCAGCAGATCCCCCGGGGACAACTATGGCTACACCTTC,CASRSPGDNYGYTF
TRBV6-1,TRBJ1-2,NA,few,TGTGCCAGCAGTGAATCTCAGAACTATGGCTACACCTTC,CASSESQNYGYTF
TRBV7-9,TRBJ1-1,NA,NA,TGTGCCAGCAGCTTTCGGGGTCAGAACACTGAAGCTTTCTTT,CASSFRGQNTEAFF
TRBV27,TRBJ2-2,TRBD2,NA,TGTGCCAGCAGCCTGACTAGCGGGAGCGCCGGGGAGCTGTTTTTT,CASSLTSGSAGELFF
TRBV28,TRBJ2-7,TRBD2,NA,TGTGCCAGCAGTTCCGAGACTAGCGGGAGACACCTTCCCTACGAGCAGTACTTC,CASSSETSGRHLPYEQYF
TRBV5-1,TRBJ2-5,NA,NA,TGCGCCAGCAGCTTGGCCACGGGTTTCGGGCCAGAGACCCAGTACTTC,CASSLATGFGPETQYF
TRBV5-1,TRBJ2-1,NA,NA,TGCGCCAGCAGCTCCTTAGCGGTACAATCCTACAATGAGCAGTTCTTC,CASSSLAVQSYNEQFF
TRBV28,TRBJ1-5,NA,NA,TGTGCCAGCAGTCCCGCGGTTAGGACAGACAATCAGCCCCAGCATTTT,CASSPAVRTDNQPQHF
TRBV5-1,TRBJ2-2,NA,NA,TGCGCCAGCAGCTCCTCCACCGGGGAGCTGTTTTTT,CASSSSTGELFF
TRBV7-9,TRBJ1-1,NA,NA,TGTGCCAGCAGCTCGAACAGGGTGAACACTGAAGCTTTCTTT,CASSSNRVNTEAFF
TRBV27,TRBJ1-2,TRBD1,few,TGTGCCAGCAGTTCCCACAGGGGGCCGGGAACCTTC,CASSSHRGPGTF
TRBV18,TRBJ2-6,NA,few,TGTGCCAGCTCACCACCCTGGGGACCCGCTGGGGCCAACGTCCTGACTTTC,CASSPPWGPAGANVLTF
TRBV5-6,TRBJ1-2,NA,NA,TGTGCCAGCAGCTTGGGGCAGATAGGCTATGGCTACACCTTC,CASSLGQIGYGYTF
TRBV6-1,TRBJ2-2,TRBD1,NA,TGTGCCAGCCTACCCGGGACAGGGGTATCCGGGGAGCTGTTTTTT,CASLPGTGVSGELFF
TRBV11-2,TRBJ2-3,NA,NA,TGTGCCAGCAGCTTAGTGGCAGGGCTCACAGATACGCAGTATTTT,CASSLVAGLTDTQYF
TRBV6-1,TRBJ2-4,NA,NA,TGTGCCAGCAGTGAGCGTTCCGGGCGGGCCATAGCCAAAAACATTCAGTACTTC,CASSERSGRAIAKNIQYF